A single sample gave rise to the 14 T cell receptor beta chains below, sequenced in a study of shared clonotypes between healthy human individuals. Libraries were prepared by immunoSEQ multiplex PCR; TCRdb keeps only in-frame clonotypes and omits some of them. The data hold about 1.5 million clones, with 95% to 97% observed a single time. The sequenced sample consisted of naive CD4+ T cells sorted from blood. Subset specified: CD45RA+ positively selected. These receptors all come from a man aged 30-40 years in good health.

The rearrangement joins TRBV7-6 to TRBJ2-2; D gene ambiguous. The V end lost 1 base, the J end lost 0 bases, and 9 bases lay between the germline ends. The CDR3 runs to 16 residues. Germline CDR1 SGHVS, CDR2 FNYEAQ. This CDR3 is CASSLVGITNTGELFF. The CDR3 DNA reads TGTGCCAGCAGCTTAGTAGGAATAACGAACACCGGGGAGCTGTTTTTT.

The chain carries TRBV27 and TRBJ1-1; D perhaps matches TRBD1 (6 bases). The germline V gene encodes CDR1 MNHEY and CDR2 SMNVEV (reference sequence). V was shortened by 4 bases and J by 1 base, with 16 bases between the two germline ends. This CDR3 spans 16 amino acids. CDR3 bases: TGTGCCAGCAGTTCGATCCGGGACACACGGAACACTGAAGCTTTCTTT. It yields the protein CASSSIRDTRNTEAFF.

The chain couples TRBV11-2 to TRBJ1-3; D ambiguous. The CDR3 runs to 12 residues. Trimming took 4 bases from V and 4 from J, leaving 5 bases between them. Germline V lookup: CDR1 SGHAT, CDR2 FQNNGV. The CDR3 loop is CASSSRGNTIYF. CDR3 nucleotide sequence: TGTGCCAGCAGCTCGAGGGGAAACACCATATATTTT.

Comments on this clone: Other DNA sequences in this specimen translate into the identical CDR3. The CDR3 nucleotides are TGTGCCAGCAGTTTATTGGGGGCCTACGAGCAGTACTTC. Amino acids: CASSLLGAYEQYF. V is TRBV28 and J is TRBJ2-7, with D perhaps matching TRBD1 or TRBD2 (5 bases each). The length of the CDR3 is 13 residues. Germline CDR1 MDHEN, CDR2 SYDVKM. The V end lost 1 base, the J end lost 2 bases, and 6 bases lay between the germline ends.

The CDR3 is CASSITGVVNEKLFF. CDR3 coding DNA: TGTGCCAGTAGTATCACCGGGGTGGTAAATGAAAAACTGTTTTTT. The V and J genes are TRBV19 and TRBJ1-4, with unresolved D. The CDR3 has 15 residues. In germline, CDR1 is LNHDA, CDR2 SQIVND (reference sequence). V was trimmed by 3 bases and J by 5 bases, leaving 13 bases between them. The full variable domain, completed using reference TRBV19 and TRBJ1-4, is DGGITQSPKYLFRKEGQNVTLSCEQNLNHDAMYWYRQDPGQGLRLIYYSQIVNDFQKGDIAEGYSVSREKKESFPLTVTSAQKNPTAFYLCASSITGVVNEKLFFGSGTQLSVL.

The chain uses TRBV19 and TRBJ2-2; 10 bases align to TRBD2. With V trimmed by 8 bases and J by 1 base, 4 bases remained unmatched. Germline-derived CDR1 and CDR2 are LNHDA and SQIVND (reference sequence). The CDR3 covers 15 residues. In DNA, the CDR3 is TGTGCCAGTCAAAGACTAGCGGGGAACACCGGGGAGCTGTTTTTT. It translates to CASQRLAGNTGELFF.

V and J are TRBV5-4 and TRBJ2-5; D not certain. This CDR3 has 14 residues. V shed 0 bases and J shed 2 bases, with 8 bases lying between them. Germline lookup yields CDR1 SGHNT and CDR2 YYREEE (reference sequence). This chain's CDR3 is CASSLAWGQETQYF. The CDR3 bases are TGTGCCAGCAGCTTGGCCTGGGGACAAGAGACCCAGTACTTC.

This sequence joins TRBV7-2 and TRBJ2-1; D possibly corresponds to TRBD1 (6 bases). This CDR3 has 14 residues. CDR1 is SGHTA, CDR2 FQGNSA, per germline. V dropped 5 bases and J dropped 5 bases, with 13 bases sitting between them. The CDR3 here is CASSRTRQDNEQFF. For the CDR3, the DNA is TGTGCCAGCAGCCGAACGAGACAGGACAATGAGCAGTTCTTC.

DNA of the CDR3: TGTGCCAGCACCAGACAGGGGTTGAACACTGAAGCTTTCTTT. Amino acids: CASTRQGLNTEAFF. This sequence joins TRBV28 and TRBJ1-1; 8 bases are shared with TRBD1. The ends lost 7 bases at V and 0 bases at J; junction bases unmatched: 4. The CDR3 is 14 amino acids. The germline V gene encodes CDR1 MDHEN and CDR2 SYDVKM.

The chain employs TRBV30 and TRBJ2-7; D call uncertain. Germline assignment: CDR1 GTSNPN and CDR2 SVGIG (reference sequence). The CDR3 covers 13 residues. Deletions cut 2 bases from V and 0 bases from J, with 8 bases between. The CDR3: CAWSHGSSYEQYF. The DNA of the CDR3 is TGTGCCTGGAGTCACGGAAGCTCCTACGAGCAGTACTTC.

The rearrangement links TRBV18 to TRBJ2-7; D is ambiguous. V lost 3 bases to trimming and J lost 5 bases, with 11 bases between them. Germline V lookup: CDR1 KGHSH, CDR2 LQKENI. The CDR3 has 13 residues. The CDR3 bases are TGTGCCAGCTCACCGTCGGTTAGGAACGAGCAGTACTTC. Translated, it gives CASSPSVRNEQYF.

The chain employs TRBV6-1 and TRBJ2-5, with 10 bases fitting TRBD1. This CDR3 contains 15 residues. With V trimmed by 5 bases and J by 5 bases, 8 bases remained unmatched. Germline V gene data show CDR1 as MNHNS and CDR2 as SASEGT. CDR3 DNA: TGTGCCAGCAGTAGGACAGGGGGTCTTGGGGAGACCCAGTACTTC. Protein sequence: CASSRTGGLGETQYF.

About this clone: In the same sample, other DNA sequences code for this CDR3. The chain links TRBV5-1 to TRBJ2-7; D perhaps matches TRBD2 (6 bases). Germline V gene lookup returns CDR1 SGHRS and CDR2 YFSETQ. This CDR3 is built from 14 residues. Trimming took 1 base from V and 4 from J, leaving 12 bases between them. Here the CDR3 DNA reads TGCGCCAGCAGCTTGTCCGGGAGAGGGTACGAGCAGTACTTC. It translates to CASSLSGRGYEQYF. Based on the CDR3 plus reference TRBV5-1 and TRBJ2-7, the full variable domain is KAGVTQTPRYLIKTRGQQVTLSCSPISGHRSVSWYQQTPGQGLQFLFEYFSETQRNKGNFPGRFSGRQFSNSRSEMNVSTLELGDSALYLCASSLSGRGYEQYFGPGTRLTVT.

This clone was seen a single time. This rearrangement joins TRBV7-3 to TRBJ2-3; no clear D gene. The CDR3 consists of 15 residues. Germline CDR1 reads SGHTA; CDR2 reads FQGTGA. The ends were cut back, 0 bases at V and 2 bases at J, with 9 bases in the middle. The CDR3 nucleotides read TGTGCCAGCAGCTTAACCCATTCCTACACAGATACGCAGTATTTT. Amino acid sequence: CASSLTHSYTDTQYF.